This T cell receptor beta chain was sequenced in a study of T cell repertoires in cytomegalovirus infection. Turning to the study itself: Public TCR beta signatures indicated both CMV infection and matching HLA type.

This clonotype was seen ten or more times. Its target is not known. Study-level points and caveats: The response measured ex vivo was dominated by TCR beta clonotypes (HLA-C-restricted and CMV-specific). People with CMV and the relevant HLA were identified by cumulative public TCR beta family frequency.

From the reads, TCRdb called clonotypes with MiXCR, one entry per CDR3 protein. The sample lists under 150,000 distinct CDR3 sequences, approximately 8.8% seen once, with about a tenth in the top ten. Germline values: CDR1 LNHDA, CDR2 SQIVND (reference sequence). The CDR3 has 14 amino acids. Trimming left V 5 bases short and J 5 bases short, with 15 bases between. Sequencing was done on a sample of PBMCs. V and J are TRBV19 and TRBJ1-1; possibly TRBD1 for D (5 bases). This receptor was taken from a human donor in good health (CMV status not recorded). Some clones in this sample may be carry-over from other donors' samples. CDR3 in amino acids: CASSWDSRGTEAFF. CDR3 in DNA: TGTGCCAGTAGTTGGGACTCCCGGGGGACTGAAGCTTTCTTT.